This T cell receptor beta chain is drawn from a study of T cells in localized non-small cell lung cancer. TCRdb's copy holds only in-frame clones and misses some; the assay was immunoSEQ multiplex PCR. The data show tens of thousands of clones, about 87% seen once. This clone appeared a single time. What it binds is not known. General observations from the study: A single tumor region was sequenced, leaving heterogeneity possible. When the top 100 tumor clones were examined, a median roughly 62 of them also appeared in the adjacent lung, which was paired and uninvolved. Greater T cell density in blood accompanied longer overall survival. Uninvolved adjacent lung had the highest recorded T cell clonality, with tumor below it.

The material sequenced was peripheral blood, taken before any cancer treatment. The clonotype originates from a male donor aged 60 or older with stage I squamous cell lung carcinoma.

CDR3 amino acids: CASSPWRGRGDTQYF. The CDR3, as DNA: TGTGCCAGCAGCCCATGGCGAGGGCGAGGAGATACGCAGTATTTT. This sequence joins TRBV5-4 and TRBJ2-3; a weak D match, TRBD2 (5 bases). Trimming removed 4 bases at V and 5 bases at J, with 17 bases between. The CDR3 covers 15 residues. CDR1 and CDR2 from the germline V gene are SGHNT and YYREEE (reference sequence).